The T cell receptor beta chain under discussion was sequenced for a study of shared clonotypes between healthy human individuals. This table comes from immunoSEQ multiplex PCR, and its TCRdb copy is limited to in-frame clones, with some not included. The data show roughly 760,000 clones, with roughly 70% seen just once and about 1.8% held by the top ten. Germline V gene sequence: CDR1 MDHEN, CDR2 SYDVKM. V was clipped by 5 bases and J by 3 bases, with 10 bases between them. The CDR3 loop spans 13 amino acids. V gene TRBV28 combines with J gene TRBJ1-2; D not resolved. This TCR derives from a young woman in good health. Sequenced input: memory CD4+ T cells sorted from blood. Regarding subset: CD45RA-negative fraction. CDR3 amino acids: CASSGSAYYGYTF. The DNA of the CDR3 is TGTGCCAGCAGTGGATCAGCCTACTATGGCTACACCTTC.